These T cell receptor beta chains were read from a single sample in a study of OX40 agonist ivuxolimab in advanced cancers. Sequencing used immunoSEQ multiplex PCR; TCRdb keeps in-frame clones, though not all of them. The table shows 20,000 to 30,000 clones, with approximately 86% occurring only once. The input for sequencing was CD4+ or CD8+ T cells sorted from blood, taken in a trial of the OX40 agonist ivuxolimab. Receptors were obtained from an adult with an advanced solid tumor such as melanoma, head and neck, liver or kidney cancer. CDR3s include the opening cysteine and the closing phenylalanine or tryptophan.

13	TRBV11-2	CASSWQEVYEQYF
15	TRBV15	CATSTKSGPNTEAFF
15	TRBV9	CASSVGGGTNEKLFF
13	TRBV5-4	CASSLEDSTEAFF
15	TRBV4-1	CASSHPGQGFYEQYF
13	TRBV27	CASALTSSYEQYF
16	TRBV11-3	CASSPRQGRSYNEQFF
12	TRBV10-1	CASMQGTGELFF
15	TRBV7-7	CASSDRDSSYNEQFF
14	TRBV19	CASSTPGHLNEQFF
16	TRBV15	CATSRLRDRGYNEQFF
15	TRBV13	CASKSQGSSTDTQYF
15	TRBV4-3	CASSQGLTGAGGYTF
12	TRBV7-9	CASSLGTFEAFF
13	TRBV4-3	CASSQTGNTEAFF
11	TRBV29-1	CSGTGVGTQYF
16	TRBV7-9	CASSLENTGGYEKLFF
16	TRBV9	CASSVGLAGVTDTQYF
13	TRBV27	CASGRQGSSPLHF
14	TRBV21-1	CARGGGQGGYEQYF
14	TRBV4-3	CASSQDWGDYGYTF
15	TRBV19	CASSIDTGTNYGYTF
20	TRBV10-3	CAISEPDRGRTRSSYNEQFF
12	TRBV5-6	CASSRGAGELFF
14	TRBV6-6	CASSFQQGDYGYTF
14	TRBV6-5	CASSATGRNEKLFF
16	TRBV7-8	CASSPRTGRNTGELFF
17	TRBV5-1	CASSPLPTSGRTYEQYF
15	TRBV27	CASSLYQGGGAEAFF
13	TRBV7-8	CASSEGPNYEQYF
14	TRBV5-1	CASSFVAGGETQYF
17	TRBV6-1	CASSETVYRAADTEAFF
15	TRBV7-9	CASSLTGAGDQPQHF
16	TRBV27	CASSLYVGTSTDTQYF
18	TRBV10-1	CASTPPGASGDTYNEQFF
14	TRBV14	CASSQYSPGYEQYF
16	TRBV5-6	CASSLAAGQRNQPQHF